The clone carrying this T cell receptor beta chain has just a few counts. No antigen is known for it. The PCR had 60 Vbeta and 13 Jbeta primers. Here immunoSEQ multiplex PCR was the method, and the copy in TCRdb shows in-frame clones only, minus some. Of roughly 160,000 clones detected, about 71% appear once; the ten largest clones hold over 2.5%. This sample is part of a study of cytomegalovirus exposure and HLA in healthy donors. Though nominally healthy at sampling, donors likely had unrecorded immune exposures. Findings and limits, study-wide: In an earlier analysis, about 90% or about 30%: the productive usage of most TCR beta V segments. A list of approximately 160 TCR beta chains associated with cytomegalovirus was given.

The CDR3 is 15 amino acids. Germline V gene sequence: CDR1 MNHEY, CDR2 SMNVEV (reference sequence). V dropped 6 bases and J dropped 5 bases, with 16 bases sitting between them. The V and J genes are TRBV27 and TRBJ1-4, with a weak D call TRBD1 (5 bases). The clonotype originates from a woman aged 25-40 years in good health and CMV-seronegative. The specimen sequenced was PBMCs. As DNA, the CDR3 is TGTGCCAGCAGCCTCTGGGGACTGAAGAATGAAAAACTGTTTTTT. Its translation: CASSLWGLKNEKLFF.